This is a list of T cell receptor beta chains from one sample in a study of naive and memory T cell subsets. TCRdb ran MiXCR on the UMI-ligation and nested PCR reads and lists one entry per CDR3 protein. The sample lists more than 30,000 distinct CDR3 sequences, about 6.2% seen once, with about 3.1% in the top ten. The sequences come from skin, collected from a tuberculin skin test site. Source of these receptors: an adult in good health. Each CDR3 is given with its conserved first and last residue. The D gene is left open where the match is weak. Clone size is shown for a subset of rows, as once, few, many or a class of expanded clone.

v_gene	d_gene	len	abundance	j_gene	CDR3aa	CDR3nt
TRBV12-3/TRBV12-4	.	13	many	TRBJ1-1	CASREQGQTEAFF	TGTGCCAGCAGGGAACAGGGTCAGACTGAAGCTTTCTTT
TRBV9	.	16	few	TRBJ2-3	CASSSQTGGLADTQYF	TGTGCCAGCAGCTCCCAGACGGGGGGCCTTGCAGATACGCAGTATTTT
TRBV20-1	.	10	.	TRBJ2-7	CSARITKQYF	TGCAGTGCTCGAATCACGAAGCAGTACTTC
TRBV20-1	.	16	many	TRBJ2-7	CSARSGGWQGFYEQYF	TGCAGTGCTAGGAGCGGTGGGTGGCAGGGCTTCTACGAGCAGTACTTC
TRBV12-3/TRBV12-4	.	15	many	TRBJ1-4	CASSLRGGTNEKLFF	TGTGCCAGCAGTTTAAGGGGGGGAACTAATGAAAAACTGTTTTTT
TRBV12-3/TRBV12-4	.	14	.	TRBJ1-5	CASSLGHGGQPQHF	TGTGCCAGCAGTTTGGGCCACGGGGGTCAGCCCCAGCATTTT
TRBV29-1	.	15	few	TRBJ2-1	CSVDGKTASYNEQFF	TGCAGCGTTGACGGGAAAACAGCCTCATACAATGAGCAGTTCTTC
TRBV10-3	.	15	many	TRBJ2-7	CAISSGARTSYEQYF	TGTGCCATCAGTTCCGGGGCCAGGACCTCCTACGAGCAGTACTTC
TRBV29-1	.	12	many	TRBJ1-4	CSGGATNEKLFF	TGCAGCGGGGGCGCAACTAATGAAAAACTGTTTTTT
TRBV6-6	.	17	many	TRBJ2-2	CASSYFVGKGGTGELFF	TGTGCCAGCAGTTATTTCGTGGGGAAGGGTGGGACCGGGGAGCTGTTTTTT
TRBV7-7	TRBD1	14	.	TRBJ2-3	CASSSGQVADTQYF	TGTGCCAGCAGCTCGGGACAGGTGGCAGATACGCAGTATTTT
TRBV28	.	15	few	TRBJ2-2	CASSFLGRDTGELFF	TGTGCCAGCAGTTTTCTAGGCAGAGACACCGGGGAGCTGTTTTTT
TRBV3-1	.	14	many	TRBJ2-7	CASSQEQVLRAEYF	TGTGCCAGCAGCCAAGAACAGGTTCTACGAGCGGAGTACTTC
TRBV3-1	.	13	many	TRBJ2-7	CASSQVEGREQYF	TGTGCCAGCAGCCAAGTCGAGGGACGCGAGCAGTACTTC
TRBV28	.	13	many	TRBJ1-2	CASNQGTNYGYTF	TGTGCCAGCAACCAGGGCACTAACTATGGCTACACCTTC
TRBV19	.	15	few	TRBJ1-2	CASSTDDRHNYGYTF	TGTGCCAGTAGTACCGACGACAGGCATAACTATGGCTACACCTTC
TRBV20-1	.	14	many	TRBJ2-7	CSARVLRDTYEQYF	TGCAGTGCTAGAGTCCTCAGGGACACCTACGAGCAGTACTTC
TRBV2	TRBD1	18	.	TRBJ1-5	CASSSGTGNRLGNQPQHF	TGTGCCAGCAGTTCCGGGACAGGGAACCGCTTAGGGAATCAGCCCCAGCATTTT
TRBV20-1	TRBD1	15	.	TRBJ1-6	CSAPPPTGSISPLHF	TGCAGTGCTCCCCCCCCGACAGGGAGCATTTCACCCCTCCACTTT
TRBV13	TRBD2	16	.	TRBJ2-7	CASSLVGTSGSYEQYF	TGTGCCAGCAGCTTAGTAGGGACTAGCGGCTCCTACGAGCAGTACTTC
TRBV24-1	.	13	.	TRBJ2-3	CATSDSGADTQYF	TGTGCCACCAGTGATTCAGGGGCGGATACGCAGTATTTT
TRBV5-1	.	16	few	TRBJ1-5	CASPTWGRISNQPQHF	TGCGCCAGCCCTACCTGGGGCAGGATTAGCAATCAGCCCCAGCATTTT
TRBV6-1	.	12	many	TRBJ1-5	CASRGGSQPQHF	TGTGCCAGCAGGGGGGGGTCCCAGCCCCAGCATTTT
TRBV15	TRBD2	16	many	TRBJ2-3	CATSRGLAGKGDTQYF	TGTGCCACCAGCAGGGGGCTAGCGGGGAAAGGGGATACGCAGTATTTT
TRBV20-1	TRBD2	13	many	TRBJ2-7	CSARRTSDYEQYF	TGCAGTGCTAGACGGACTAGCGACTACGAGCAGTACTTC
TRBV7-8	.	13	few	TRBJ2-5	CASSLEGVGTQYF	TGTGCCAGCAGCTTAGAGGGGGTAGGGACCCAGTACTTC
TRBV20-1	TRBD2	18	many	TRBJ2-1	CSARVLSEAGGARNEQFF	TGCAGTGCTAGAGTACTTTCAGAAGCGGGGGGGGCCAGAAATGAGCAGTTCTTC
TRBV5-1	TRBD2	17	many	TRBJ2-1	CASKGLAGTSAYNEQFF	TGCGCCAGCAAGGGGCTAGCGGGGACCAGCGCCTACAATGAGCAGTTCTTC
TRBV5-1	.	14	many	TRBJ2-5	CASSLALDEETQYF	TGCGCCAGCAGCTTGGCGCTGGACGAAGAGACCCAGTACTTC
TRBV12-3/TRBV12-4	.	11	many	TRBJ2-7	CASSYLEEQYF	TGTGCCAGCAGTTATCTTGAAGAGCAGTACTTC
TRBV5-1	.	14	medium-sized	TRBJ1-5	CASSLEGLDQPQHF	TGCGCCAGCAGCTTGGAGGGTCTAGATCAGCCCCAGCATTTT
TRBV7-2	.	14	many	TRBJ1-2	CASSLDGRPYGYTF	TGTGCCAGCAGCTTAGACGGCAGGCCCTATGGCTACACCTTC